Below, 16 T cell receptor beta chains from the same sample are listed, as sequenced in a study of cytomegalovirus exposure and HLA in healthy donors (dated by TCRdb to about 2017). Libraries came from the immunoSEQ multiplex PCR assay. For the multiplex PCR, a mixture combining 60 forward primers for TCR Vbeta segments and 13 reverse primers for TCR Jbeta segments was used. The table was pulled from immuneACCESS by TCRdb, which kept in-frame rearrangements only. Such tables lose some clones; where checked, under half of the loss comes from unresolved V genes, and the rest has no known cause. In all, the sample holds roughly 250,000 clones, and 80% of those were seen once. The leading ten clones occupy less than 0.4% of the sample. Sequencing was carried out using PBMCs. The source of these receptors is a girl aged 2 to 9 in good health and CMV-seronegative.

The genes are TRBV2 and TRBJ1-1; 7 nucleotides line up with TRBD1. The germline CDR1 and CDR2 sequences are SNHLY and FYNNEI. This CDR3 has 13 amino acids. With 10 bases clipped from V and 4 bases from J, the junction kept 9 bases outside the gene matches. CDR3 sequence (DNA): TGTGCCACGACCTTTGCAGGGGGCACTGAAGCTTTCTTT. Translated: CATTFAGGTEAFF.

The chain carries TRBV28 and TRBJ1-1, with 8 bases identical to TRBD1. Per germline, CDR1 MDHEN and CDR2 SYDVKM. V shed 2 bases and J 5 bases; nucleotides not matched to a gene: 7. This CDR3 contains 15 residues. CDR3 nucleotides: TGTGCCAGCAGTTTACCGACAGGGGATGGAACTGAAGCTTTCTTT. Residues: CASSLPTGDGTEAFF.

This clone has just one count. The V gene is TRBV5-4, the J gene TRBJ2-1; D uncertain. V was shortened by 5 bases and J by 11 bases, with 14 bases between the two germline ends. The CDR3 sequence is 12 residues long. Germline CDR1 SGHNT, CDR2 YYREEE (reference sequence). The CDR3 sequence: CASSTDRLQQFF. Written as DNA, the CDR3 is TGTGCCAGCAGTACAGACCGTCTGCAGCAGTTCTTC.

This rearrangement joins TRBV14 to TRBJ2-7, with TRBD2 matching 9 bases. The trim removed 4 bases at V and 2 bases at J, leaving 12 bases unmatched. This CDR3 has 17 residues. The germline V gene encodes CDR1 SGHDN and CDR2 FVKESK. The CDR3 nucleotides are TGTGCCAGCAGCCGCGGGGGGGGAACTAGCTCAACCTACGAGCAGTACTTC. Protein: CASSRGGGTSSTYEQYF.

The V gene is TRBV19, the J gene TRBJ1-2; D unresolved. The CDR3 length is 12 residues. The V end was cut by 8 bases, the J end by 3 bases, with 10 bases between. Germline CDR1 LNHDA, CDR2 SQIVND (reference sequence). CDR3 in amino acids: CASLRRDYGYTF. Written as DNA, the CDR3 is TGTGCCAGTCTACGGAGGGACTATGGCTACACCTTC.

This clone was observed once. This chain connects TRBV7-9 to TRBJ2-7; unclear D gene. V lost 5 bases and J lost 5, with 16 bases in between. The CDR3 contains 14 residues. The V gene's germline CDR1 is SEHNR and CDR2 FQNEAQ (reference sequence). The CDR3 DNA sequence: TGTGCCAGCAGCAAGCCGGGTCACCGAAACGAGCAGTACTTC. Residues: CASSKPGHRNEQYF.

This clone was counted once. The chain couples TRBV6-6 to TRBJ2-7; weak D call: TRBD1 (6 bases). The CDR3 is 16 residues long. Trimming cost V 0 bases and J 3 bases, with 15 bases left between them. Looked up from germline, CDR1 is MNHNY and CDR2 is SVGAGI (reference sequence). The chain's CDR3 is CASSYSNTGLGYEQYF. The CDR3 DNA reads as TGTGCCAGCAGTTACTCGAATACAGGGCTAGGCTACGAGCAGTACTTC.

The J gene is TRBJ2-7, the V gene TRBV19; 9 bases map to TRBD1. Germline V gene data show CDR1 as LNHDA and CDR2 as SQIVND (reference sequence). The V segment lost 3 bases and the J segment 9 bases; nucleotides outside the gene matches: 9. This CDR3 region has 14 residues. The CDR3 DNA is TGTGCCAGTAGTATGGGACAGGGAGAGCTCGCGCAGTACTTC. This codes for CASSMGQGELAQYF.

V is TRBV27 and J is TRBJ1-6; 11 bases match TRBD1. Germline values: CDR1 MNHEY, CDR2 SMNVEV (reference sequence). CDR3 length: 14 amino acids. The V segment lost 5 bases and the J segment 7 bases; nucleotides outside the gene matches: 1. For the CDR3, the DNA is TGTGCCAGCAGTGGACAGGGGGCGAATTCACCCCTCCACTTT. It codes for CASSGQGANSPLHF.

As regards this clone: One end of the junction does not line up with germline, which may come from a read error. This chain connects TRBV7-3 to TRBJ1-2; tentative D call: TRBD1 (5 bases). Germline V gene data show CDR1 as SGHTA and CDR2 as FQGTGA. The CDR3 loop spans 13 amino acids. CDR3 loop: CASSAGGFYSYTF. CDR3 DNA sequence: TGTGCCAGCAGCGCCGGGGGGTTCTATAGCTACACCTTC.

V usage is TRBV5-1 and J usage is TRBJ2-2; D call uncertain. V was pared by 2 bases and J by 1 base, with 6 bases between. The CDR3 extends over 14 amino acids. Germline values: CDR1 SGHRS, CDR2 YFSETQ. The DNA of the CDR3 is TGCGCCAGCAGCTTCCAGGTGAACACCGGGGAGCTGTTTTTT. It codes for CASSFQVNTGELFF.

This clone was counted a few times. This chain joins TRBV6-5 and TRBJ1-1; D is uncertain. Germline-derived CDR1 and CDR2 are MNHEY and SVGAGI. The CDR3 length is 15 residues. With 0 bases removed from V and 1 base from J, the gap between germline ends came to 9 bases. The CDR3 sequence is CASSYSRQPNTEAFF. The CDR3 nucleotides read TGTGCCAGCAGTTACTCGCGACAACCGAACACTGAAGCTTTCTTT.

This chain uses TRBV5-4 with TRBJ2-7, with D perhaps matching TRBD2 (6 bases). Germline loops: CDR1 SGHNT, CDR2 YYREEE (reference sequence). V was trimmed by 3 bases and J by 2 bases, leaving 15 bases between them. The CDR3 is made up of 15 amino acids. The CDR3 nucleotides are TGTGCCAGCAGCTCCCACGGAGGGGCAACCTACGAGCAGTACTTC. It yields the protein CASSSHGGATYEQYF. Variable domain in full (rest from reference TRBV5-4 and TRBJ2-7): ETGVTQSPTHLIKTRGQQVTLRCSSQSGHNTVSWYQQALGQGPQFIFQYYREEENGRGNFPPRFSGLQFPNYSSELNVNALELDDSALYLCASSSHGGATYEQYFGPGTRLTVT.

This chain joins TRBV12-5 and TRBJ2-7, with a tentative D call TRBD1 (6 bases). The CDR3 runs to 16 residues. CDR1 LGHNT and CDR2 FRNRAP come from the germline V gene. Trimming took 4 bases from V and 2 from J, leaving 18 bases between them. The CDR3 reads CASGSPGETGPYEQYF. The CDR3 nucleotides are TGTGCTAGTGGTTCCCCCGGAGAGACAGGTCCCTACGAGCAGTACTTC.

The sample holds a few counts of this clone. This rearrangement joins TRBV6-6 to TRBJ2-7, with D perhaps TRBD1 (5 bases). CDR1 and CDR2 (germline): MNHNY, SVGAGI (reference sequence). Trimming cost V 7 bases and J 3 bases, with 16 bases left between them. The CDR3 extends over 14 amino acids. The CDR3 DNA is TGTGCCAGCAAATCCCAGGGATCGTTCTACGAGCAGTACTTC. Residues: CASKSQGSFYEQYF.

This rearrangement joins TRBV27 to TRBJ2-5; TRBD2 agrees at 12 bases. V was clipped by 4 bases and J by 9 bases; unmatched bases: 9. CDR1 is MNHEY, CDR2 SMNVEV, per germline (reference sequence). CDR3 length: 15 amino acids. For the CDR3, the DNA is TGTGCCAGCAGTTCGACTAGCGGGGGCTCCCAGGCCCAGTACTTC. It codes for CASSSTSGGSQAQYF.